Listed below are T cell receptor beta chains from one sample, sequenced in a study of blood T cell repertoires in COVID-19. The data were produced by immunoSEQ multiplex PCR, yet TCRdb's version contains in-frame clones alone and is incomplete. This table has 310,000 or so clones, 80% to 95% appearing once. Sequenced material: peripheral blood. Every receptor here comes from a woman in her twenties or thirties with COVID-19, enrolled during active disease. The CDR3 runs from the conserved cysteine through the conserved F or W. D genes are given only for firm matches. Clone size is shown for a subset of rows, as once, few, many or a class of expanded clone.

d_gene	j_gene	v_gene	abundance	CDR3nt	CDR3aa
-	TRBJ1-2	TRBV5-1	-	TGCGCCAGCAGCTTGGCCGACACTAACTATGGCTACACCTTC	CASSLADTNYGYTF
TRBD1	TRBJ1-3	TRBV19	-	TGTGCCAGTAGTACGCGGACAGGGGGCGTTGGAAACACCATATATTTT	CASSTRTGGVGNTIYF
-	TRBJ2-7	TRBV27	-	TGTGCCAGCAGTTTATCCCTAGCGAATACCTACGAGCAGTACTTC	CASSLSLANTYEQYF
-	TRBJ2-1	TRBV5-5	-	TGTGCCAGCAGCTTGTCGGCAGGAAGGTACAATGAGCAGTTCTTC	CASSLSAGRYNEQFF
TRBD1	TRBJ2-2	TRBV27	-	TGTGCCAGCAGCTATAAGGGACAGGGGACCGGGGAGCTGTTTTTT	CASSYKGQGTGELFF
-	TRBJ1-1	TRBV6-5	-	TGTGCCAGCAGTTACTCGGCACAGGGGAACACTGAAGCTTTCTTT	CASSYSAQGNTEAFF
TRBD1	TRBJ1-5	TRBV19	once	TGTGCCAGTAGTGTCCGACAGGGGATCTTAGGCAATCAGCCCCAGCATTTT	CASSVRQGILGNQPQHF
TRBD1	TRBJ1-2	TRBV19	-	TGTGCCAGTAGTATCTACACAGGGGAGTACTATGGCTACACCTTC	CASSIYTGEYYGYTF
TRBD1	TRBJ2-2	TRBV28	-	TGTGCCAGCAGCCGGCGACAGGGTAGGACCGGGGAGCTGTTTTTT	CASSRRQGRTGELFF
TRBD2	TRBJ2-1	TRBV27	-	TGTGCCAGCAGTTCCCGGCTACTAGCGGGAGGTACCTACAATGAGCAGTTCTTC	CASSSRLLAGGTYNEQFF
TRBD2	TRBJ2-2	TRBV2	-	TGTGCCAGCAGTGAATCGGCGGGAGAGGGCACCGGGGAGCTGTTTTTT	CASSESAGEGTGELFF
TRBD1	TRBJ2-7	TRBV6-6	-	TGTGCCAGTAATGACAGGGGGTACGAGCAGTACTTC	CASNDRGYEQYF
TRBD1	TRBJ2-1	TRBV7-9	-	TGTGCCAGCAGCCAGGGAGGGGACAGGGCGTTCTTC	CASSQGGDRAFF
-	TRBJ2-7	TRBV5-1	once	TGCGCCAGCAGCTTGGGGCAGGACTTGATTTACGAGCAGTACTTC	CASSLGQDLIYEQYF
TRBD2	TRBJ2-7	TRBV7-8	-	TGTGCCAGCAGCTTAGGGGGAGGGCCTTTCTACGAGCAGTACTTC	CASSLGGGPFYEQYF
-	TRBJ1-5	TRBV6-2/TRBV6-3	-	TGTGCCAGCAGTACTTTAAGTAGCAATCAGCCCCAGCATTTT	CASSTLSSNQPQHF
-	TRBJ1-1	TRBV6-6	-	TGTGCCAGCAGTTCATTTACCCAGGGGAACACTGAAGCTTTCTTT	CASSSFTQGNTEAFF
-	TRBJ1-1	TRBV29-1	-	TGCAGCGTTGTGGAGGCTGCGGACACTGAAGCTTTCTTT	CSVVEAADTEAFF
-	TRBJ2-7	TRBV25-1	-	TGTGCCAGCAGTGAATCCCCCCAAGGATATCGGGACGAGCAGTACTTC	CASSESPQGYRDEQYF
TRBD1	TRBJ1-5	TRBV19	-	TGTGCCAGTAAACGACCGGGACAGAGCAATCAGCCCCAGCATTTT	CASKRPGQSNQPQHF
-	TRBJ1-2	TRBV27	once	TGTGCCAGCAGCACCGGGGGGGGGAACTATGGCTACACCTTC	CASSTGGGNYGYTF
-	TRBJ1-1	TRBV7-9	-	TGTGCCAGCAGCTTAGGGTCACTTGGGAACACTGAAGCTTTCTTT	CASSLGSLGNTEAFF
-	TRBJ2-7	TRBV18	-	TGTGCCAGCTCAAGCGGTCCCTACGAGCAGTACTTC	CASSSGPYEQYF
-	TRBJ2-7	TRBV7-2	-	TGTGCCAGCAGCTTAGTTGCGGGCTCCTACGAGCAGTACTTC	CASSLVAGSYEQYF
TRBD2	TRBJ2-1	TRBV18	-	TGTGCCAGCTCACCACCGGGGACTAGCGGGACACAGGAGCAGTTCTTC	CASSPPGTSGTQEQFF
TRBD1	TRBJ1-1	TRBV4-1	-	TGCGCCAGCAGCCGAGATGGACAGGGGTTCACTGAAGCTTTCTTT	CASSRDGQGFTEAFF
TRBD1	TRBJ2-3	TRBV30	-	TGTGCCTTCAGACAGGGGGCCTCTCCAGATACGCAGTATTTT	CAFRQGASPDTQYF
-	TRBJ1-2	TRBV19	once	TGTGCCAGTACGCGGGGGATAAACTATGGCTACACCTTC	CASTRGINYGYTF
-	TRBJ2-1	TRBV5-1	once	TGCGCCAGCAGCTTGTTACTAGGCAGGGACTTTCCCAACAATGAGCAGTTCTTC	CASSLLLGRDFPNNEQFF
TRBD1	TRBJ1-2	TRBV24-1	-	TGTGCCACCAGTGAAGGGACAGGGGGACCTTATGGCTACACCTTC	CATSEGTGGPYGYTF
TRBD1	TRBJ1-5	TRBV19	once	TGTGCCAGTAGTAAGGGACAGCGGAGGGATCAGCCCCAGCATTTT	CASSKGQRRDQPQHF
-	TRBJ1-5	TRBV28	-	TGTGCCAGCAGTTCACCGGGACACAACAATCAGCCCCAGCATTTT	CASSSPGHNNQPQHF
TRBD2	TRBJ2-7	TRBV6-6	once	TGTGCCAGCAGTTACGGGCCGGGAGGGCCGTACGAGCAGTACTTC	CASSYGPGGPYEQYF
-	TRBJ1-5	TRBV12-3/TRBV12-4	-	TGTGCCAGCGCGTTCGGGAGCAATCAGCCCCAGCATTTT	CASAFGSNQPQHF
TRBD1	TRBJ1-5	TRBV19	-	TGTGCCAGTAGTACCCTGGGACAGGGGGCGTACCAGCCCCAGCATTTT	CASSTLGQGAYQPQHF
TRBD2	TRBJ2-1	TRBV3-1/TRBV3-2	-	TGTGCCAGCAGCCAAGAGGATACTAGCGCGGTGGCTTGGGAGCAGTTCTTC	CASSQEDTSAVAWEQFF
TRBD1	TRBJ1-2	TRBV19	-	TGTGCCAGTAGCCCGGGGACAGGGGAAGGCTACACCTTC	CASSPGTGEGYTF
TRBD1	TRBJ1-5	TRBV19	-	TGTGCCAGTAGTATCACAGGGGGGAATCAGCCCCAGCATTTT	CASSITGGNQPQHF
-	TRBJ2-1	TRBV6-2/TRBV6-3	-	TGTGCCAGCAGTTACCTGGCGGCGACCAATGAGCAGTTCTTC	CASSYLAATNEQFF
-	TRBJ1-2	TRBV19	-	TGTGCCAGTAGTATAACAGGGTCGGACTATGGCTACACCTTC	CASSITGSDYGYTF
TRBD1	TRBJ2-3	TRBV5-6	-	TGTGCCAGCATGTTGGACAGGCGCACAGATACGCAGTATTTT	CASMLDRRTDTQYF
-	TRBJ2-2	TRBV19	-	TGTGCCAGTAGTCTCAGCGCGAACACCGGGGAGCTGTTTTTT	CASSLSANTGELFF
-	TRBJ2-1	TRBV11-2	-	TGTGCCAGCAGCTTGGGACTTTCCTACAATGAGCAGTTCTTC	CASSLGLSYNEQFF
-	TRBJ1-1	TRBV7-6	-	TGTGCCAGCAGCTCCAGGGGAGCGGAGAACACTGAAGCTTTCTTT	CASSSRGAENTEAFF